The 26 T cell receptor beta chains in this list originate from one sample, sequenced in a study of blood T cell repertoires in COVID-19. Libraries were prepared by immunoSEQ multiplex PCR; TCRdb keeps only in-frame clonotypes and omits some of them. The sample has about 280,000 clones, roughly four fifths seen once; the top ten hold roughly 10%. The specimen was peripheral blood. Receptor source: a woman aged 45-65 years who had recovered from COVID-19.

The table lists this clone with a count of one. The CDR3 is CASSQGWYEQYF. CDR3 DNA sequence: TGTGCCAGCAGCCAGGGGTGGTACGAGCAGTACTTC. V gene TRBV12-3 or TRBV12-4 combines with J gene TRBJ2-7; TRBD1 might be the D (6 bases). Trimming removed 6 bases at V and 4 bases at J, with 10 bases between. This CDR3 is 12 amino acids long.

The chain links TRBV14 to TRBJ2-7; D is possibly TRBD1 (5 bases). The CDR3 consists of 13 residues. With 4 bases removed from V and 3 bases from J, the gap between germline ends came to 10 bases. CDR1 is SGHDN and CDR2 is FVKESK in the germline V gene. CDR3 sequence (DNA): TGTGCCAGCAGCCCCGGACACTACTACGAGCAGTACTTC. Translated: CASSPGHYYEQYF.

The chain carries TRBV5-4 and TRBJ1-3, with a tentative D call TRBD1 (5 bases). Germline lookup yields CDR1 SGHNT and CDR2 YYREEE (reference sequence). The CDR3 runs to 15 residues. V gave up 3 bases and J gave up 0 bases, with 10 bases separating them. The CDR3 DNA follows: TGTGCCAGCAGCTCGGACATATCCTCTGGAAACACCATATATTTT. This sequence encodes CASSSDISSGNTIYF.

The chain employs TRBV7-2 and TRBJ2-5, with a possible D match to TRBD2 (5 bases). CDR3 length equals 14 residues. Between the trimmed V and J ends, which lost 0 bases and 2 bases, there was a span of 7 bases. Per germline, CDR1 SGHTA and CDR2 FQGNSA. CDR3 loop: CASSLAWEQETQYF. CDR3 sequence (DNA): TGTGCCAGCAGCTTAGCGTGGGAGCAAGAGACCCAGTACTTC.

The chain employs TRBV4-3 and TRBJ2-7; 12 bases map to TRBD2. CDR1 LGHNA and CDR2 YSLEER come from the germline V gene. The CDR3 sequence is 18 residues long. CDR3 DNA sequence: TGCGCAGCAGCCAAGAAGGCGACTAGCGGGGGTAACTCCTACGAGCAGTACTTC. Translating gives CAAAKKATSGGNSYEQYF.

V usage is TRBV6-4 and J usage is TRBJ2-2, with D unresolved. This CDR3 has 13 amino acids. Deletions cut 4 bases from V and 4 bases from J, with 7 bases between. Germline lookup yields CDR1 MRHNA and CDR2 SNTAGT. CDR3 amino acids: CASSVSGTGELFF. CDR3 DNA sequence: TGTGCCAGCAGTGTTTCGGGCACCGGGGAGCTGTTTTTT.

This clone was counted a few times. The chain uses TRBV7-9 and TRBJ2-5; a weak D match, TRBD1 (5 bases). The CDR3 spans 18 residues. Trimming left V 5 bases short and J 0 bases short, with 22 bases between. Looked up from germline, CDR1 is SEHNR and CDR2 is FQNEAQ (reference sequence). The CDR3 protein is CASSPSLGRARYQETQYF. CDR3 coding DNA: TGTGCCAGCAGCCCATCCCTAGGCAGGGCGAGGTACCAAGAGACCCAGTACTTC.

This chain connects TRBV6-4 to TRBJ2-3, with TRBD2 matching 8 bases. CDR3 length: 16 residues. Per germline, CDR1 MRHNA and CDR2 SNTAGT. With 2 bases clipped from V and 0 bases from J, the junction kept 4 bases outside the gene matches. This chain's CDR3 is CASSDIAGTSTDTQYF. CDR3 in DNA: TGTGCCAGCAGTGACATAGCGGGGACTAGCACAGATACGCAGTATTTT.

The chain carries TRBV30 and TRBJ1-2; no clear D gene. Germline V lookup: CDR1 GTSNPN, CDR2 SVGIG (reference sequence). CDR3 length: 12 residues. V lost 5 bases and J 4 bases, leaving 11 bases between the germline ends. CDR3 DNA sequence: TGTGCCTGGGGAGCTGGCAGCTATGGCTACACCTTC. Protein product: CAWGAGSYGYTF.

The rearrangement joins TRBV5-1 to TRBJ2-3, with 10 bases identical to TRBD2. The trim removed 0 bases at V and 5 bases at J, leaving 3 bases unmatched. The CDR3 extends over 15 amino acids. Germline lookup yields CDR1 SGHRS and CDR2 YFSETQ. The CDR3 here is CASSLGASGRDTQYF. In DNA, the CDR3 is TGCGCCAGCAGCTTGGGGGCTAGCGGGAGAGATACGCAGTATTTT.

This chain connects TRBV7-6 to TRBJ2-7; the match to TRBD2 covers 7 bases. The CDR3 length is 16 residues. The germline CDR1 and CDR2 sequences are SGHVS and FNYEAQ. The junction had 10 bases not matched to a gene; V was cut back by 5 bases and J by 0 bases. The CDR3 loop reads CASSPGLAVVSYEQYF. The CDR3 nucleotides read TGTGCCAGCAGCCCTGGGCTAGCGGTTGTCTCCTACGAGCAGTACTTC.

The rearrangement uses TRBV28 and TRBJ2-6; 7 bases are shared with TRBD1. The CDR3 has 15 amino acids. J was trimmed by 0 bases and V by 9 bases; bases with no gene match: 5. Germline V CDR1 and CDR2: MDHEN, SYDVKM. The CDR3 coding sequence is TGTGCCAGTGATCACAGGGGCTCTGGGGCCAACGTCCTGACTTTC. Translation gives CASDHRGSGANVLTF.

The chain employs TRBV18 and TRBJ2-3; 7 bases agree with TRBD2. Per the germline V gene, CDR1 is KGHSH and CDR2 is LQKENI. The CDR3 spans 14 residues. V gave up 6 bases and J gave up 4 bases; unmatched junction bases: 7. CDR3 in DNA: TGTGCCAGCTCCCCTACCCGGGGGGCAGATACGCAGTATTTT. This sequence encodes CASSPTRGADTQYF.

J is TRBJ2-7 and V is TRBV6-5, with a possible D match to TRBD1 (6 bases). The germline V gene encodes CDR1 MNHEY and CDR2 SVGAGI. The CDR3 spans 15 residues. V was clipped by 0 bases and J by 3 bases, with 12 bases between them. The CDR3 DNA sequence: TGTGCCAGCAGTTACTCCCCCGGGGACAACTACGAGCAGTACTTC. It specifies CASSYSPGDNYEQYF.

The sample holds many counts of this clone. The chain uses TRBV11-2 and TRBJ2-3; 9 nucleotides line up with TRBD2. V gave up 5 bases and J gave up 2 bases; unmatched junction bases: 5. CDR3 length: 15 amino acids. The germline CDR1 and CDR2 sequences are SGHAT and FQNNGV. In DNA, the CDR3 is TGTGCCAGCAGCCCAGCGGGGGGATTCACAGATACGCAGTATTTT. The encoded protein is CASSPAGGFTDTQYF.

This chain connects TRBV7-9 to TRBJ1-5; TRBD1 is a possible D gene (6 bases). CDR1 and CDR2 from the germline V gene are SEHNR and FQNEAQ (reference sequence). The germline V and J ends were trimmed by 5 bases and 0 bases, with 14 bases remaining between them. The CDR3 has 16 amino acids. CDR3 sequence: CASSPTGGASNQPQHF. The CDR3 DNA follows: TGTGCCAGCAGCCCAACCGGGGGGGCTAGCAATCAGCCCCAGCATTTT.

This chain joins TRBV5-4 and TRBJ1-1; tentative D call: TRBD1 (5 bases). The CDR3 covers 15 residues. Trimming removed 5 bases from V and 5 bases from J, with 19 bases in between. Germline CDR1 reads SGHNT; CDR2 reads YYREEE (reference sequence). The CDR3 spells CASSLGGELWTEAFF. The DNA for the CDR3 is TGTGCCAGCAGTCTCGGGGGGGAACTTTGGACTGAAGCTTTCTTT.

V gene TRBV7-2 combines with J gene TRBJ2-7, with a possible D match to TRBD1 (5 bases). The V and J ends lost 5 bases and 2 bases respectively, with 19 bases between them. Per the germline V gene, CDR1 is SGHTA and CDR2 is FQGNSA. CDR3 length equals 16 residues. CDR3 protein: CASSPTAQQGPYEQYF. The DNA of the CDR3 is TGTGCCAGCAGCCCGACAGCCCAACAAGGGCCCTACGAGCAGTACTTC.

The genes are TRBV18 and TRBJ1-6; tentatively, D is TRBD1 (6 bases). This CDR3 has 15 residues. The germline gives CDR1 KGHSH, CDR2 LQKENI. V lost 6 bases, J lost 10 bases, and 19 bases lay in between. CDR3: CASSSRGGGESPLHF. The CDR3 DNA reads TGTGCCAGCTCGTCCAGGGGCGGCGGCGAGTCACCCCTCCACTTT.

The chain links TRBV5-8 to TRBJ1-5; the D gene is possibly TRBD1 (5 bases). Trimming cost V 0 bases and J 4 bases, with 8 bases left between them. Germline loops: CDR1 SGHTS, CDR2 YDEGEE. This CDR3 is 14 amino acids long. The CDR3 sequence is CASSLVPGNQPQHF. CDR3 bases: TGTGCCAGCAGCTTGGTGCCAGGGAATCAGCCCCAGCATTTT.

This clone was seen only a few times. The chain has TRBV6-2 or TRBV6-3 and TRBJ1-1, with a weak D call TRBD1 (6 bases). Germline lookup yields CDR1 MNHEY and CDR2 SVGEGT. The CDR3 length is 15 residues. Trimming shortened V by 6 bases and J by 0 bases, and 14 bases separated the two germline ends. The CDR3 protein is CASSQITGLNTEAFF. For the CDR3, the DNA is TGTGCCAGCAGCCAGATAACAGGGTTGAACACTGAAGCTTTCTTT.

The chain combines TRBV7-3 with TRBJ2-3; D is ambiguous. The germline V and J ends were trimmed by 5 bases and 5 bases, with 14 bases remaining between them. The CDR3 is made up of 14 amino acids. CDR1 is SGHTA and CDR2 is FQGTGA in the germline V gene. This chain's CDR3 is CASSPPEARDTQYF. CDR3 DNA: TGTGCCAGCAGCCCCCCAGAAGCTAGAGATACGCAGTATTTT.

V usage is TRBV27 and J usage is TRBJ2-7, with 10 bases lining up with TRBD1. Germline loops: CDR1 MNHEY, CDR2 SMNVEV (reference sequence). Germline trimming cut 4 bases from V and 3 bases from J; bases unmatched to any gene: 6. The CDR3 contains 15 residues. The CDR3 here is CASSSPGTGDYEQYF. In DNA form, the CDR3 reads TGTGCCAGCAGTTCACCCGGGACAGGGGACTACGAGCAGTACTTC.

This clone was picked up a small number of times. V usage is TRBV6-2 or TRBV6-3 and J usage is TRBJ1-2; D not resolved. The length of the CDR3 is 14 residues. V was pared by 0 bases and J by 7 bases, with 12 bases between. Germline values: CDR1 MNHEY, CDR2 SVGEGT. CDR3 sequence: CASSYSSSLVGYTF. For the CDR3, the DNA is TGTGCCAGCAGTTACTCGTCTTCTCTCGTTGGCTACACCTTC.

There are many counts of this clone. The CDR3 here is CASSTGGTGGNTIYF. DNA of the CDR3: TGTGCCAGCAGTACCGGGGGGACAGGTGGAAACACCATATATTTT. V is TRBV6-5 and J is TRBJ1-3; 8 bases map to TRBD1. Germline lookup yields CDR1 MNHEY and CDR2 SVGAGI. V trimming: 5 bases; J trimming: 3 bases; junction bases outside the gene matches: 6. CDR3 length: 15 amino acids.

V is TRBV27 and J is TRBJ1-6; D possibly corresponds to TRBD1 (6 bases). The CDR3 runs to 18 residues. V dropped 6 bases and J dropped 0 bases, with 18 bases sitting between them. CDR1 is MNHEY, CDR2 SMNVEV, per germline (reference sequence). CDR3 DNA sequence: TGTGCCAGCAGCATAAACAGGGCCCCGGGCTCCTATAATTCACCCCTCCACTTT. It codes for CASSINRAPGSYNSPLHF.